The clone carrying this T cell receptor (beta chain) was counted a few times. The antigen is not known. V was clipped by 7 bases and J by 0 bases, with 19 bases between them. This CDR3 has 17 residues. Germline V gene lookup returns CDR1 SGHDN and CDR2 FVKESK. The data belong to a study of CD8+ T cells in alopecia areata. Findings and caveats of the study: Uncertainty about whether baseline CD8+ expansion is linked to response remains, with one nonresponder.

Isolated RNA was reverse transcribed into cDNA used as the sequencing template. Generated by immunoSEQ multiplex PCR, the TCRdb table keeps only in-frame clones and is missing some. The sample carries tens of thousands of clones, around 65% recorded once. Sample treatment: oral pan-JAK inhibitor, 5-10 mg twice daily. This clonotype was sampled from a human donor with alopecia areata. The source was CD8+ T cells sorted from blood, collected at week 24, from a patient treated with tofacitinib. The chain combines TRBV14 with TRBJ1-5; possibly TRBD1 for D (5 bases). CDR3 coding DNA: TGTGCCAGCAAGGTAGAGGCAGGGCTTTATAGCAATCAGCCCCAGCATTTT. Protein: CASKVEAGLYSNQPQHF. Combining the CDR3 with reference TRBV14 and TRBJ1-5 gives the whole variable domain EAGVTQFPSHSVIEKGQTVTLRCDPISGHDNLYWYRRVMGKEIKFLLHFVKESKQDESGMPNNRFLAERTGGTYSTLKVQPAELEDSGVYFCASKVEAGLYSNQPQHFGDGTRLSIL.